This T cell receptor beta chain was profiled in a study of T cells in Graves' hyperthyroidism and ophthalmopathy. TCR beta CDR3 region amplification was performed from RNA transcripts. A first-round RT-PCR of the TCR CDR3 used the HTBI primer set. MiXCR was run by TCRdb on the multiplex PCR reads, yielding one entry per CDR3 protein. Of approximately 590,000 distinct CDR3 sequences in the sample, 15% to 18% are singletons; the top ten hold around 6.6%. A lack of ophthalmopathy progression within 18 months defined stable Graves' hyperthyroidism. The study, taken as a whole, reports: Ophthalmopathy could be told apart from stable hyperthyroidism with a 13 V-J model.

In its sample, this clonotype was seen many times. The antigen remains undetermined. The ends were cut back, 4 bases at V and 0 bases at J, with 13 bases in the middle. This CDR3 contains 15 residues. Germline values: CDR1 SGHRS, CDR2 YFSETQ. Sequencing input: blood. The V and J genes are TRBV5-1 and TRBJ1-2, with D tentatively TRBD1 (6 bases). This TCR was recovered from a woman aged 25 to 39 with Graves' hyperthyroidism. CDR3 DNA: TGCGCCAGCAGCACGGACAGATTCTCTAACTATGGCTACACCTTC. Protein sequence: CASSTDRFSNYGYTF.